The sequence of this TCR beta chain was determined in a study of cytomegalovirus exposure and HLA in healthy donors. Regarding the study as a whole: Earlier analysis found most TCR beta V segments productive about 87% or about 30% of the time. A link between a missense DCLRE1C variant and TCR beta V- and J-gene trimming emerged from a later analysis. Researchers reported that a few CMV-associated chains were confirmed in vitro as CMV antigen-specific.

Between the trimmed V and J ends, which lost 4 bases and 0 bases, there was a span of 10 bases. The CDR3 is 14 residues long. CDR1 and CDR2 from the germline V gene are SGHNT and YYREEE (reference sequence). Donors were ostensibly healthy at sampling, although undocumented immune exposures were probable. PCR involved 60 Vbeta and 13 Jbeta primers. Method: immunoSEQ multiplex PCR; TCRdb's copy keeps in-frame clones and lacks some. Of about 43,000 clones listed, around 65% are singletons. Comment on this clone: Its antigen is still unknown.

The receptor comes from a human donor in good health. The sample consisted of PBMCs. This rearrangement joins TRBV5-4 to TRBJ1-1; D unresolved. CDR3 bases: TGTGCCAGCAGCCGTCGAGAACTGAACACTGAAGCTTTCTTT. It yields the protein CASSRRELNTEAFF.